This T cell receptor (beta chain) was sequenced for a study of CD8+CD57+ T cells in acquired aplastic anemia. At least ten counts were recorded for this clonotype. Genomic DNA served as template for TCR beta VDJ and CDR3 profiling. MiXCR was run by TCRdb on the reads, yielding one entry per CDR3 protein. Among 150,000 to 180,000 distinct CDR3 sequences listed, less than 60% were seen once. Individuals selected for sequencing had exhibited CD8+CD57+ cell expansion on flow cytometry. The CDR3 has 18 residues. Between the trimmed V and J ends, which lost 5 bases and 1 base, there was a span of 20 bases. Per the germline V gene, CDR1 is MNHEY and CDR2 is SMNVEV (reference sequence).

The gene calls are TRBV27 and TRBJ2-2; D call uncertain. This sequence originates from a human donor with aplastic anemia. The sample comprised sorted CD4+, CD8+, or CD8+CD57+ T cells (not recorded which) from PBMCs. The CDR3 nucleotides are TGTGCCAGCAGTACCCATTTTTGGGAAATAGTGAACACCGGGGAGCTGTTTTTT. Its translation is CASSTHFWEIVNTGELFF.